The present T cell receptor beta chain was sequenced within a study of T cell repertoires in cytomegalovirus infection. Study at large: Both a matching HLA type and CMV infection were indicated by public TCR beta signatures. Study-wide findings and caveats: HLA-C-restricted CMV clonotypes gave the most frequent clonotype in two of eight donors. Identification of carriers of CMV plus the relevant HLA was performed using cumulative public TCR beta family frequency.

This clonotype showed up many times. Its antigen is not identified. Via MiXCR, TCRdb re-called the reads, giving one row per CDR3 protein. This table has 500,000 or so distinct CDR3 sequences, approximately 17% appearing once. The material sequenced was CD8+ T cells from PBMCs. This sequence originates from a human donor in good health (CMV status not recorded). Some clones in this sample may be carry-over from other donors' samples.

CDR3 bases: TGTGCCAGCACCCGTGTGGGGGAGAACACCGGGGAGCTGTTTTTT. Protein: CASTRVGENTGELFF. The rearrangement uses TRBV7-9 and TRBJ2-2; either TRBD1 or TRBD2 may fit D (5 bases each). This CDR3 has 15 residues. V was shortened by 7 bases and J by 1 base, with 13 bases between the two germline ends. The germline V gene encodes CDR1 SEHNR and CDR2 FQNEAQ (reference sequence).